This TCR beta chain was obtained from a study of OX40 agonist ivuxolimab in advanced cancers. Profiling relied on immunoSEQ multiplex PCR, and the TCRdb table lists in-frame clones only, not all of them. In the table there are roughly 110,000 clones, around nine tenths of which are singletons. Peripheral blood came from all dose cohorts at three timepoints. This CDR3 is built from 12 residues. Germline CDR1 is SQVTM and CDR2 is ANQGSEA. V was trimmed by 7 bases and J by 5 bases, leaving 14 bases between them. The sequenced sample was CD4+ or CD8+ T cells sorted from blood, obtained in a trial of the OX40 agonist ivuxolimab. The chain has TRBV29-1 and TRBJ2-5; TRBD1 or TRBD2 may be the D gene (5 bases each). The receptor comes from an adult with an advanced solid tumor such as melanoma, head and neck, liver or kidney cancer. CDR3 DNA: TGCAGCGCCTTCGAGGGGTCGGAGACCCAGTACTTC. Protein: CSAFEGSETQYF.